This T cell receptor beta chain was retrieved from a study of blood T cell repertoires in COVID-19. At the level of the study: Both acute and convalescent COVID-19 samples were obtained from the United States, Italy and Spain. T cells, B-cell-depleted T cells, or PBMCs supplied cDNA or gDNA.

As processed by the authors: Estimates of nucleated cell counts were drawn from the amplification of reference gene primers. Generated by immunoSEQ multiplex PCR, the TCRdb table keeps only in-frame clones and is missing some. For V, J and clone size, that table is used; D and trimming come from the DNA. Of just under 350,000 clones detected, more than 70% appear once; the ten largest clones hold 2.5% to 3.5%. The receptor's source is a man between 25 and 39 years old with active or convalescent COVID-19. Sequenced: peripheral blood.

Here the CDR3 reads CASSLDRAYEQYF. The CDR3 DNA sequence: TGTGCCAGCAGTCTCGACAGGGCCTACGAGCAGTACTTC. This chain uses TRBV27 with TRBJ2-7, with TRBD1 matching 7 bases. The CDR3 is made up of 13 amino acids. The V segment lost 5 bases and the J segment 2 bases; nucleotides outside the gene matches: 3. The germline gives CDR1 MNHEY, CDR2 SMNVEV (reference sequence).